The 17 T cell receptor beta chains below all came from one sample that was sequenced in a study of blood T cell repertoires in COVID-19. Measured with immunoSEQ multiplex PCR; TCRdb has only the in-frame clones, and not every one. Here the sample spans under 140,000 clones, 88% being singletons. The sequencing input was peripheral blood. These receptors came from a woman between 50 and 59 years old with acute or convalescent COVID-19.

The chain joins TRBV28 to TRBJ2-1; 9 positions agree with TRBD2. The germline gives CDR1 MDHEN, CDR2 SYDVKM. V shed 8 bases and J 3 bases; nucleotides not matched to a gene: 5. There are 14 residues in the CDR3. CDR3: CASGLARVYNEQFF. CDR3 DNA sequence: TGTGCCAGCGGACTAGCGAGAGTCTACAATGAGCAGTTCTTC.

DNA for the CDR3: TGTGCCAGCAGCTTAGGGACAGGGGGGCATCAGCCCCAGCATTTT. Amino acid sequence: CASSLGTGGHQPQHF. The chain joins TRBV7-9 to TRBJ1-5; 10 nucleotides line up with TRBD1. V lost 1 base and J lost 5; bases outside the gene matches: 2. Germline V lookup: CDR1 SEHNR, CDR2 FQNEAQ (reference sequence). CDR3 length: 15 residues.

The genes are TRBV27 and TRBJ1-5; no firm D call. Germline V lookup: CDR1 MNHEY, CDR2 SMNVEV (reference sequence). V lost 6 bases, J lost 0 bases, and 12 bases lay in between. This CDR3 spans 15 amino acids. The CDR3 spells CASSQNRNSNQPQHF. The DNA for the CDR3 is TGTGCCAGCAGCCAAAACAGAAATAGCAATCAGCCCCAGCATTTT.

CDR3 coding DNA: TGTGCCAGCAGTGAGGGAGTTTCGGGGGGCGCGGGCGTAAATGAAAAACTGTTTTTT. Protein: CASSEGVSGGAGVNEKLFF. The chain carries TRBV2 and TRBJ1-4; possibly TRBD1 for D (6 bases). The V end was cut by 3 bases, the J end by 5 bases, with 25 bases between. Germline V gene data show CDR1 as SNHLY and CDR2 as FYNNEI. The CDR3 has 19 amino acids.

The chain employs TRBV10-2 and TRBJ2-3; 7 positions agree with TRBD2. Germline-derived CDR1 and CDR2 are WSHSY and SAAADI. This CDR3 contains 15 residues. J was trimmed by 3 bases and V by 3 bases; bases with no gene match: 6. The DNA of the CDR3 is TGCGCCAGCAGTGATAGGACTAGGGGAACAGATACGCAGTATTTT. It translates to CASSDRTRGTDTQYF.

The chain uses TRBV6-1 and TRBJ1-3; D is possibly TRBD1 (6 bases). There are 14 residues in the CDR3. The germline V gene encodes CDR1 MNHNS and CDR2 SASEGT. With 2 bases removed from V and 4 bases from J, the gap between germline ends came to 9 bases. The CDR3 bases are TGTGCCAGCAGTGAACTACAGGGCGGAAACACCATATATTTT. It translates to CASSELQGGNTIYF.

The genes are TRBV21-1 and TRBJ2-7; whether TRBD1, the table's D call, matches the DNA was not checked. TRBV21-1 is recorded as a pseudogene. The CDR3 runs to 14 residues. The CDR3 sequence: CASSTDRGGYEQYF. CDR3 DNA: TGTGCCAGCAGCACCGACAGGGGGGGCTACGAGCAGTACTTC.

The chain recombines TRBV11-2 with TRBJ1-3; D perhaps matches TRBD1 (5 bases). Germline loops: CDR1 SGHAT, CDR2 FQNNGV. Between the trimmed V and J ends, which lost 7 bases and 0 bases, there was a span of 13 bases. This CDR3 has 15 amino acids. CDR3 in amino acids: CASKTAVFSGNTIYF. The CDR3 coding sequence is TGTGCCAGCAAGACAGCAGTGTTCTCTGGAAACACCATATATTTT.

The rearrangement joins TRBV2 to TRBJ2-3; tentatively, D is TRBD1 (6 bases). CDR3 length: 15 residues. Germline CDR1 and CDR2: SNHLY and FYNNEI. V was trimmed by 7 bases and J by 1 base, leaving 15 bases between them. CDR3 sequence: CASKGDLRGTDTQYF. The DNA of the CDR3 is TGTGCCAGCAAGGGGGACCTTCGGGGCACAGATACGCAGTATTTT. Full variable domain (outside the CDR3, taken from reference TRBV2 and TRBJ2-3): EPEVTQTPSHQVTQMGQEVILRCVPISNHLYFYWYRQILGQKVEFLVSFYNNEISEKSEIFDDQFSVERPDGSNFTLKIRSTKLEDSAMYFCASKGDLRGTDTQYFGPGTRLTVL.

This sequence joins TRBV5-1 and TRBJ2-3; D possibly corresponds to TRBD1 (5 bases). In germline, CDR1 is SGHRS, CDR2 YFSETQ. The CDR3 is 14 amino acids. V lost 0 bases to trimming and J lost 5 bases, with 10 bases between them. In DNA, the CDR3 is TGCGCCAGCAGCTTGGCAGGGTTGGGAGATACGCAGTATTTT. Its protein is CASSLAGLGDTQYF.

The V call is TRBV7-9, the J call TRBJ2-5, with D perhaps TRBD2 (6 bases). Per the germline V gene, CDR1 is SEHNR and CDR2 is FQNEAQ (reference sequence). The CDR3 extends over 13 amino acids. The ends were cut back, 7 bases at V and 5 bases at J, with 14 bases in the middle. DNA of the CDR3: TGTGCCAGCAAGAATCCAGGAGGGGAGACCCAGTACTTC. Its protein is CASKNPGGETQYF.

The genes are TRBV1 and TRBJ2-3; TRBD1, the table's D call, lacks a check against the DNA. TRBV1 is classified as a pseudogene. CDR3 length: 14 residues. This CDR3 is CTSSQGRSTDTQYF. CDR3 nucleotides: TGCACCAGCAGCCAGGGGCGGAGCACAGATACGCAGTATTTT.

The chain has TRBV7-9 and TRBJ2-7; maybe TRBD1 (5 bases). Germline assignment: CDR1 SEHNR and CDR2 FQNEAQ (reference sequence). This CDR3 spans 14 amino acids. Trimming cost V 5 bases and J 2 bases, with 13 bases left between them. The DNA of the CDR3 is TGTGCCAGCAGCCCATGGGGCAGAGCCTACGAGCAGTACTTC. Translating it yields CASSPWGRAYEQYF.

The rearrangement links TRBV5-1 to TRBJ2-2; D is possibly TRBD2 (6 bases). V lost 0 bases to trimming and J lost 0 bases, with 9 bases between them. The germline CDR1 and CDR2 sequences are SGHRS and YFSETQ. The length of the CDR3 is 16 residues. CDR3: CASSLGRAANTGELFF. The CDR3 DNA follows: TGCGCCAGCAGCTTGGGGAGGGCCGCGAACACCGGGGAGCTGTTTTTT.

This clone was seen a few times. V usage is TRBV19 and J usage is TRBJ2-2, with 7 bases that match TRBD2. This CDR3 comprises 17 residues. V lost 8 bases to trimming and J lost 4 bases; unmatched junction nucleotides: 16. CDR1 and CDR2 (germline): LNHDA, SQIVND (reference sequence). The CDR3 region has the DNA TGTGCCAGTGGGATCTCGGGGGGAGTGATAAGCACCGGGGAGCTGTTTTTT. Translated: CASGISGGVISTGELFF.

The chain combines TRBV6-5 with TRBJ2-7, with TRBD1 identical over 10 bases. Trimming removed 4 bases from V and 2 bases from J; junction bases left unmatched: 5. CDR1 is MNHEY and CDR2 is SVGAGI in the germline V gene. The CDR3 has 15 amino acids. The CDR3 is CASSLTGQGTYEQYF. DNA of the CDR3: TGTGCCAGCAGTTTAACGGGACAGGGGACCTACGAGCAGTACTTC.

Written as DNA, the CDR3 is TGTGCCAGCAGTCTTTGGACAGCCGAGTACGAGCAGTACTTC. It codes for CASSLWTAEYEQYF. The gene calls are TRBV28 and TRBJ2-7, with D tentatively TRBD1 (6 bases). The length of the CDR3 is 14 residues. V dropped 5 bases and J dropped 4 bases, with 15 bases sitting between them. Germline V gene data show CDR1 as MDHEN and CDR2 as SYDVKM.